This T cell receptor (beta chain) was found in a study of blood T cell repertoires in COVID-19. As for the study in general: Collection of acute and convalescent COVID-19 samples took place in the United States, Italy and Spain. Sources were T cells, B-cell-depleted T cells, or PBMCs; the material itself was cDNA or gDNA.

Assay used: immunoSEQ multiplex PCR; TCRdb lists only in-frame clones, some missing. The sample includes 200,000 to 250,000 clones, roughly 87% of them seen just once. The germline V gene encodes CDR1 MGHDK and CDR2 SYGVNS. Losses at the gene ends were 10 bases for V and 4 bases for J; bases not matched to a gene: 13. CDR3 length: 14 residues. Sequenced input: peripheral blood. The V gene is TRBV25-1, the J gene TRBJ2-7; 7 nucleotides match TRBD2. The TCR was taken from a woman under 30 who had recovered from COVID-19. The CDR3, as DNA: TGTGCCACCTCAGTGTCGGGAGGTTCTTACGAGCAGTACTTC. Translated: CATSVSGGSYEQYF.